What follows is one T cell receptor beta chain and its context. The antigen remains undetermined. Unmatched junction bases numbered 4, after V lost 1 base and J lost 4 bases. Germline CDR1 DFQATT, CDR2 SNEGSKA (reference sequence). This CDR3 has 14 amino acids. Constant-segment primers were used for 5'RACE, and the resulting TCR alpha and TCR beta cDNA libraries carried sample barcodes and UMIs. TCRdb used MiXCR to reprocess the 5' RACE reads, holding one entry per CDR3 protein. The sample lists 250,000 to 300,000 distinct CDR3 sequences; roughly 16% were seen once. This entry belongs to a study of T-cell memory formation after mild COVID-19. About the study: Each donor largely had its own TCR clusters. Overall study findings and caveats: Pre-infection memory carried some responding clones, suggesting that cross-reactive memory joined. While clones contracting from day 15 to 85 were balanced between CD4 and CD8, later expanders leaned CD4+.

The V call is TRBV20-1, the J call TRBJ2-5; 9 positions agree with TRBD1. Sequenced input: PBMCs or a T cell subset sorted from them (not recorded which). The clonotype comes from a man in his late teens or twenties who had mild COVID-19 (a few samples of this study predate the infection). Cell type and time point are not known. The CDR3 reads CSARGGQGLETQYF. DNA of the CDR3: TGCAGTGCTAGAGGGGGACAGGGACTAGAGACCCAGTACTTC.